Below, one T cell receptor beta chain is given with its context. Only a few counts were recorded for this clone. This receptor's antigen is unknown. No base quality information exists; no much larger clone differs at one position. The sample carries other DNA sequences with the same CDR3. The High Capacity cDNA Reverse Transcription Kit was used to reverse transcribe all of the isolated RNA, meaning that expressed TCRB transcripts were what got sequenced. Naive, central memory and regulatory T cell samples underwent deep immunoSEQ sequencing, averaging around 3.7 million total reads per sample. After sorted cells were lysed in RLT buffer, RNA was extracted with DNase-treated RNeasy Micro or Mini kits, with the choice depending on cell number. To prevent cross-contamination, every cell subset was processed on its own, while patient and healthy donor samples were processed together. The immunoSEQ multiplex PCR was used to amplify TCRB sequences from cDNA, yielding 87-bp fragments that span the CDR3 region. The amplicons were sequenced using the Illumina HiSeq platform. Per the authors' processing: Synthetic template baselines were used to correct PCR bias computationally, reads within Hamming distance 2 were collapsed, and singletons that could not be merged were discarded. By aligning reads against IMGT, V, D and J genes, CDR3 length, and insertions or deletions at six rearrangement sites were assigned. Clonotype counts were normalized to sorted cell number within each subset before computing true diversity and Gini coefficients with the tcR R package. The overlap coefficient, calculated on TCRB nucleotide sequences, was used to quantify repertoire sharing. TCRdb holds this immuneACCESS table with in-frame rearrangements only. Some clones are missing; in checked studies, unresolved V genes explain under half, and the rest has no known cause. V, J and clone size are those of that table, while D and trimming were read from the DNA. The sample table records approximately 170,000 clones; approximately 7.9% of these occur just once. The ten biggest clones cover 0.5% of the sample.

These data originate in a study of beta chain features in type 1 diabetes (dated by TCRdb to 2016 to 2018). Some background on the complete study: Mean age, gender distribution, total cell number and subset yield did not differ between patients and healthy donors. Across all samples, roughly 110,000,000 sorted cells were examined, and cell number per subset correlated strongly with RNA yield. In the study, TCRB repertoires of sorted circulating CD4+ T cell subsets from recently diagnosed type 1 diabetes patients were compared with those of matched healthy donors. Regulatory and stem cell-like memory subsets were isolated from only 8 patients and about 8 healthy donors, whereas naive and central memory subsets came from all 30 or so donors.

From each donor, a single peripheral blood sample of roughly 0.11 L on average was drawn into heparinised tubes. A BD FACSAria II and a panel including CD45RO, CCR7, CD25, CD127, CD95 and CD27 were used to sort naive, central memory, regulatory and stem cell-like memory CD4+ T cells. Purity was above 95% for every sorted population. PBMCs were separated immediately by Lymphoprep density gradient centrifugation and were stained directly, without being cultured. So that batch effects would be minimized, each experiment stained and sorted samples in pairs, pairing one healthy donor with one patient. Study-wide findings and limitations: Because cDNA was sequenced instead of genomic DNA, activated cells with high expression could be over-represented, although the groups did not differ in activation or CD3 levels. Shorter templates might have been favored by PCR, but patient and control samples were amplified and corrected together, so both groups would have been affected equally by any skew. Naive, central memory and regulatory TCRB repertoires appeared to be more alike among patients than among healthy donors. Because the HLA sub-analyses included only small numbers of individuals, any influence of HLA type on TCRB rearrangement was left unresolved. At VDJ recombination sites, patients with type 1 diabetes made fewer insertions and deleted more nucleotides, a pattern implying thymic rearrangement abnormalities. A moderate but significant shortening of TCRB CDR3 length was observed in type 1 diabetes patients in all four CD4+ subsets.

Relative to germline, V is 0 bases shorter and J is 1 base shorter, with 16 bases between their ends. The CDR3 has 17 amino acids, counting the end cysteine and phenylalanine. CDR3 DNA is the only sequence kept; it has 51 bases, read in frame from the first base. The germline V gene gives CDR1 as MGHRA and CDR2 as YSYEKL. The sample comprised central memory CD4+ T cells from blood. The rearranged chain carries TRBV4-1 and TRBJ2-7; perhaps TRBD2 is the D gene, with 6 bases matching. This receptor was taken from a man aged 18 to 30 with type 1 diabetes. CDR3 region: CASSQDLRRGPSYEQYF. The sequenced DNA is TGCGCCAGCAGCCAAGATCTAAGGCGGGGTCCTTCCTACGAGCAGTACTTC.